The 11 T cell receptor beta chains listed next were all sequenced from one sample in a study of blood T cell repertoires in COVID-19. Generated by immunoSEQ multiplex PCR, the TCRdb table keeps only in-frame clones and is missing some. This repertoire shows 250,000 to 300,000 clones, approximately 91% found once; its top ten account for 2% to 2.5%. The source material was PBMCs or T cells enriched from blood (not recorded which). These receptors all stem from a woman aged 40-49 years with acute COVID-19.

The V and J genes are TRBV5-6 and TRBJ2-1, with 9 positions matching TRBD1. With 0 bases clipped from V and 7 bases from J, the junction kept 5 bases outside the gene matches. The CDR3 has 15 amino acids. The V gene's germline CDR1 is SGHDT and CDR2 YYEEEE. The CDR3 bases are TGTGCCAGCAGCTTGGGTCTGGGACAGGGAAATGAGCAGTTCTTC. It translates to CASSLGLGQGNEQFF.

V and J are TRBV28 and TRBJ1-5; perhaps TRBD1 as D (5 bases). The CDR3 has 15 amino acids. The germline CDR1 and CDR2 sequences are MDHEN and SYDVKM. The ends were cut back, 6 bases at V and 2 bases at J, with 14 bases in the middle. CDR3 sequence (DNA): TGTGCCAGCAGGACGGGGGGGAGCGGCAATCAGCCCCAGCATTTT. Translated: CASRTGGSGNQPQHF.

This clone was seen only once. The genes are TRBV4-3 and TRBJ2-7; 8 bases fit TRBD1. With 0 bases clipped from V and 4 bases from J, the junction kept 5 bases outside the gene matches. This CDR3 region has 15 residues. CDR1 LGHNA and CDR2 YSLEER come from the germline V gene. CDR3 in DNA: TGCGCCAGCAGCCAAGAAGATTGGGACAGGTACGAGCAGTACTTC. Translation gives CASSQEDWDRYEQYF.

J is TRBJ2-7 and V is TRBV2, with 11 bases aligning to TRBD2. This CDR3 has 16 residues. The V gene end was trimmed by 5 bases and the J gene end by 0 bases; junction bases not matched to a gene: 6. Germline V CDR1 and CDR2: SNHLY, FYNNEI. This chain's CDR3 is CASSSRLAGSSYEQYF. DNA for the CDR3: TGTGCCAGCAGTTCACGACTAGCGGGGAGCTCCTACGAGCAGTACTTC.

V is TRBV7-9 and J is TRBJ1-4; TRBD1 agrees at 9 bases. CDR3 length: 14 amino acids. V lost 5 bases, J lost 5 bases, and 3 bases stayed unmatched. The germline gives CDR1 SEHNR, CDR2 FQNEAQ (reference sequence). This chain's CDR3 is CASSQTGGNEKLFF. As DNA, the CDR3 is TGTGCCAGCAGCCAGACAGGGGGAAATGAAAAACTGTTTTTT.

The gene calls are TRBV5-1 and TRBJ2-1; 7 bases line up with TRBD2. This CDR3 has 15 amino acids. V lost 6 bases, J lost 5 bases, and 11 bases stayed unmatched. The germline gives CDR1 SGHRS, CDR2 YFSETQ. CDR3 DNA: TGCGCCAGCATGACTGGGGCTAGCGGAAACAATGAGCAGTTCTTC. Translation: CASMTGASGNNEQFF. The full variable domain, with the rest looked up from reference TRBV5-1 and TRBJ2-1, is KAGVTQTPRYLIKTRGQQVTLSCSPISGHRSVSWYQQTPGQGLQFLFEYFSETQRNKGNFPGRFSGRQFSNSRSEMNVSTLELGDSALYLCASMTGASGNNEQFFGPGTRLTVL.

The chain carries TRBV6-1 and TRBJ1-3, with TRBD1 as a possible D gene (6 bases). The CDR3 has 14 residues. Per the germline V gene, CDR1 is MNHNS and CDR2 is SASEGT. V lost 1 base and J 7 bases, leaving 11 bases between the germline ends. CDR3 sequence (DNA): TGTGCCAGCAGTGAAGGTCAGGGGTGGAACACCATATATTTT. Its translation is CASSEGQGWNTIYF.

The chain joins TRBV7-2 to TRBJ2-1; 7 bases agree with TRBD2. The CDR3 totals 15 residues. V was clipped by 5 bases and J by 7 bases; unmatched bases: 11. CDR1 is SGHTA and CDR2 is FQGNSA in the germline V gene. The CDR3 coding sequence is TGTGCCAGCAGCGTAACGAGCGGGACGAAAAATGAGCAGTTCTTC. Translated, it gives CASSVTSGTKNEQFF.

V and J are TRBV7-9 and TRBJ1-4; D gene unclear. The germline V gene encodes CDR1 SEHNR and CDR2 FQNEAQ (reference sequence). This CDR3 contains 14 residues. V lost 6 bases, J lost 3 bases, and 11 bases lay in between. The CDR3 bases are TGTGCCAGCAGTCTTCGCGGGGCTAATGAAAAACTGTTTTTT. Translating it yields CASSLRGANEKLFF. The full variable domain, its missing parts supplied by reference TRBV7-9 and TRBJ1-4, is DTGVSQNPRHKITKRGQNVTFRCDPISEHNRLYWYRQTLGQGPEFLTYFQNEAQLEKSRLLSDRFSAERPKGSFSTLEIQRTEQGDSAMYLCASSLRGANEKLFFGSGTQLSVL.

The J gene is TRBJ2-2, the V gene TRBV7-9; possibly TRBD1 for D (5 bases). The CDR3 covers 16 residues. V was shortened by 5 bases and J by 0 bases, with 13 bases between the two germline ends. Germline V lookup: CDR1 SEHNR, CDR2 FQNEAQ (reference sequence). In DNA form, the CDR3 reads TGTGCCAGCAGCAAAGGCAGGGTCCCGAACACCGGGGAGCTGTTTTTT. As protein: CASSKGRVPNTGELFF.

V gene TRBV20-1 combines with J gene TRBJ2-5; TRBD1 is a possible D gene (5 bases). Trimming removed 3 bases from V and 11 bases from J, with 19 bases in between. The length of the CDR3 is 13 residues. CDR1 DFQATT and CDR2 SNEGSKA come from the germline V gene (reference sequence). Here the CDR3 DNA reads TGCAGTGCTAGTTTAAGTGGCAGGGAAGAGCAGTACTTC. This encodes CSASLSGREEQYF.